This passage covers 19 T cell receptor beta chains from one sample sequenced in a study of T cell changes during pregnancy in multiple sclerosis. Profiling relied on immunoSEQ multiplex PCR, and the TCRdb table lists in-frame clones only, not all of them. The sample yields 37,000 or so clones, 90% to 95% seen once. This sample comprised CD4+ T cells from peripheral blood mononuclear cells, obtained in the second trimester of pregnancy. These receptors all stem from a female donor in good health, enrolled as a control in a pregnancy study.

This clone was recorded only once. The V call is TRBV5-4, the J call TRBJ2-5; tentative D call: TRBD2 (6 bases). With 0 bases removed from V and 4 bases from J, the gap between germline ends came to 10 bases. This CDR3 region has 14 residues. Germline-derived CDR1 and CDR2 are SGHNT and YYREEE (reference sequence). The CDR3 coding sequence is TGTGCCAGCAGCTTGGCCGGGGGACGAGAGACCCAGTACTTC. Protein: CASSLAGGRETQYF.

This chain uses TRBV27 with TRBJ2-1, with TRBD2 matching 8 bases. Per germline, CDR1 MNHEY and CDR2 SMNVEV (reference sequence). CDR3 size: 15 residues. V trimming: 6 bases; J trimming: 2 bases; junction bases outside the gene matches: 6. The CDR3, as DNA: TGTGCCAGCAGGGATACTAGCGGTCCCTACAATGAGCAGTTCTTC. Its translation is CASRDTSGPYNEQFF.

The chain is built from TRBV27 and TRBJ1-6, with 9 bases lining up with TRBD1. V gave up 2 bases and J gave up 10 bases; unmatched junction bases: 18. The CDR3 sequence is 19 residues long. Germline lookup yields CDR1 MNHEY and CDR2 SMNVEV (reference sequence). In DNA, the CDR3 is TGTGCCAGCAGTTTAAAGATGGGACAGGGCATTCTAGCTCGATCACCCCTCCACTTT. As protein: CASSLKMGQGILARSPLHF.

The CDR3 DNA is TGTGCCAGCAGCGCTTACTACACAGATACGCAGTATTTT. Its translation: CASSAYYTDTQYF. The rearrangement links TRBV5-6 to TRBJ2-3; D remains unclear. The CDR3 consists of 13 residues. The germline V and J ends were trimmed by 4 bases and 2 bases, with 8 bases remaining between them. Germline V CDR1 and CDR2: SGHDT, YYEEEE.

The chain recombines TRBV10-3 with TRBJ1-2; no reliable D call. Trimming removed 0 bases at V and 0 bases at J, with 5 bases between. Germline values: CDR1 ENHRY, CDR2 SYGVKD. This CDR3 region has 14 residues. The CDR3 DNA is TGTGCCATCAGTGAGTCAGAGACTAACTATGGCTACACCTTC. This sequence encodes CAISESETNYGYTF.

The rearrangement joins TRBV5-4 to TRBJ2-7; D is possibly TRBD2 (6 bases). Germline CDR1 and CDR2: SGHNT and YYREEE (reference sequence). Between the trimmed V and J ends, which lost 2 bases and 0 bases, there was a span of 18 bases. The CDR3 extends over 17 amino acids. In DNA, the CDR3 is TGTGCCAGCAGCTTTAAACAGCCTCCCGGGGGCTCCTACGAGCAGTACTTC. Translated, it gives CASSFKQPPGGSYEQYF.

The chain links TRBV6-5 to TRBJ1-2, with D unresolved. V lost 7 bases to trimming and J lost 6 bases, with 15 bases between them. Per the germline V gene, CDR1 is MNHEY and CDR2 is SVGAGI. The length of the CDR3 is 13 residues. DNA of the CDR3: TGTGCCAGCAAAAATCCCCGGTTTAATGGCTACACCTTC. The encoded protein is CASKNPRFNGYTF.

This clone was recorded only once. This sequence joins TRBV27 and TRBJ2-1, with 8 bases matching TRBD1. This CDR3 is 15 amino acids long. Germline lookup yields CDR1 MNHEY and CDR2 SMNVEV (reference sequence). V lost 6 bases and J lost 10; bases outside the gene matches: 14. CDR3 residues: CASRERGQVFFEQFF. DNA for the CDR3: TGTGCCAGCAGAGAAAGGGGACAGGTATTTTTCGAGCAGTTCTTC.

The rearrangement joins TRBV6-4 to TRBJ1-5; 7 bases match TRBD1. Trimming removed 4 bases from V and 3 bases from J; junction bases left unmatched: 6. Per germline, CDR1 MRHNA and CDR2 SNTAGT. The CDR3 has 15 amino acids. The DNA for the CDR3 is TGTGCCAGCAGTGTAGAAGGGGGCTTCAATCAGCCCCAGCATTTT. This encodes CASSVEGGFNQPQHF.

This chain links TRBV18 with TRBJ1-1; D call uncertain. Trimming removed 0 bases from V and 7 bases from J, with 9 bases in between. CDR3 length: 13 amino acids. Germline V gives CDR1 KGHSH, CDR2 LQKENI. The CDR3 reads CASSPPGLLEAFF. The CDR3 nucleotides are TGTGCCAGCTCACCACCGGGCCTCCTTGAAGCTTTCTTT.

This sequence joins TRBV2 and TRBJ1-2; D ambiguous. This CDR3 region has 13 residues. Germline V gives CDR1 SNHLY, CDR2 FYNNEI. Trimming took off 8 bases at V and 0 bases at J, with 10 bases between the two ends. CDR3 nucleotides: TGTGCCAGCGGAGGCCAGGCTAACTATGGCTACACCTTC. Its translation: CASGGQANYGYTF.

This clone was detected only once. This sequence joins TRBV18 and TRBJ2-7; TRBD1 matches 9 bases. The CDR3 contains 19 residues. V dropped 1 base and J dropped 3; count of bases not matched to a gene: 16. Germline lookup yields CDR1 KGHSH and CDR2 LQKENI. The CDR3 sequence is CASSPLGGVGDRGIYEQYF. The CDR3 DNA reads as TGTGCCAGCTCACCACTGGGAGGGGTAGGAGACAGGGGGATCTACGAGCAGTACTTC.

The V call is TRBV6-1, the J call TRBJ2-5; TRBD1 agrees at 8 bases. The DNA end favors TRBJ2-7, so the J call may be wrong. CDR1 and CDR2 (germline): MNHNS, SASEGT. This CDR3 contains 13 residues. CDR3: CASTTGGPYEQYF. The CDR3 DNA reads TGTGCCAGCACCACAGGGGGACCCTACGAGCAGTACTTC.

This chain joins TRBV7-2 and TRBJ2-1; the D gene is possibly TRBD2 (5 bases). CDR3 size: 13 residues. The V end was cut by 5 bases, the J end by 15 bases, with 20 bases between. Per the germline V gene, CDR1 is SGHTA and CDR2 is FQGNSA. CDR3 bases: TGTGCCAGCAGCCTCTGGGAGATAGGTCTTTCGTTCTTC. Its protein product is CASSLWEIGLSFF.

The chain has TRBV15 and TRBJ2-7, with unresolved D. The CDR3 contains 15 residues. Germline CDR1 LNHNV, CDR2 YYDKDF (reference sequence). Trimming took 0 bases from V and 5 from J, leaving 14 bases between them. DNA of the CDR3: TGTGCCACCAGCAGAGATGGGCTACCCTTGAACGAGCAGTACTTC. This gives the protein CATSRDGLPLNEQYF.

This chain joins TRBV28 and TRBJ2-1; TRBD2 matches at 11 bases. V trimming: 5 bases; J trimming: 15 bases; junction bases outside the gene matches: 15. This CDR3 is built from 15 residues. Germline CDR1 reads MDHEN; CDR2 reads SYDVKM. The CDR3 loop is CASSPLGLAGLLRFF. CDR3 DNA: TGTGCCAGCAGTCCCCTCGGACTAGCGGGTCTTTTAAGGTTCTTC.

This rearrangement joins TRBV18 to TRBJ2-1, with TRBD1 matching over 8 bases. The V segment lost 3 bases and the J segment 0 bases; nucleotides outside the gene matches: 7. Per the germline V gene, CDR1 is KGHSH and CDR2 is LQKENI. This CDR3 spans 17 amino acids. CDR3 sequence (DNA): TGTGCCAGCTCACCCCGACAGGGGACAAGCTCCTACAATGAGCAGTTCTTC. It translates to CASSPRQGTSSYNEQFF.

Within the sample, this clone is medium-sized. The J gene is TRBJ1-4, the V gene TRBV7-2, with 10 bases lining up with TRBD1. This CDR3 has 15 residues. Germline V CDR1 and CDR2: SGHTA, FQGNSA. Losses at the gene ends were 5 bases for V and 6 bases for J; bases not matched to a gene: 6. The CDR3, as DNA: TGTGCCAGCAGCCCGCGACAGGGGGCGGATGAAAAACTGTTTTTT. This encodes CASSPRQGADEKLFF.

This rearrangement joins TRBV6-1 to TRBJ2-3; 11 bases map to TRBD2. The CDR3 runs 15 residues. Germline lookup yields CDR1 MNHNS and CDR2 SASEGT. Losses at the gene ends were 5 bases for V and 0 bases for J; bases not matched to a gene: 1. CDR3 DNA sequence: TGTGCCAGCAGTAGGACTAGCGGGAGCACAGATACGCAGTATTTT. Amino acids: CASSRTSGSTDTQYF.